This T cell receptor beta chain was recorded in a study of blood T cell repertoires in COVID-19. The wider study: COVID-19 samples, acute and convalescent, were from the United States, Italy and Spain. PBMCs, B-cell-depleted T cells, or T cells provided the cDNA or gDNA that made up the material.

Authors' analysis steps: Amplification of reference gene primers was used by the study to estimate nucleated cell counts. Libraries were prepared by immunoSEQ multiplex PCR; TCRdb keeps only in-frame clonotypes and omits some of them. The V and J calls and clone size come from that table; D and trimming were worked out from the DNA. The sample consists of around 300,000 clones, roughly 84% of them appearing once. Germline loops: CDR1 MDHEN, CDR2 SYDVKM. The CDR3 consists of 14 residues. After removal of 5 bases from V and 4 bases from J, the junction contained 4 bases not matched to a gene. This TCR came from a man between 50 and 59 years old with active or convalescent COVID-19. The sample consisted of peripheral blood. The V gene is TRBV28, the J gene TRBJ1-2, with TRBD1 matching over 10 bases. The CDR3 bases are TGTGCCAGCAGTCGGACAGGGGGTAGCTATGGCTACACCTTC. As protein: CASSRTGGSYGYTF.